Presented here are 10 T cell receptor beta chains from one specimen sequenced in a study of T cell responses to AZD1222 COVID-19 vaccine. Generated by immunoSEQ multiplex PCR, the TCRdb table keeps only in-frame clones and is missing some. The sample records 100,000 or so clones, around nine tenths being singletons. Here the sequenced sample was peripheral blood, taken on day 0 of AZD1222 vaccination. The receptors derive from an adult in good health.

This chain links TRBV5-1 with TRBJ2-3; 7 nucleotides match TRBD1. The V gene end was trimmed by 3 bases and the J gene end by 0 bases; junction bases not matched to a gene: 7. Per the germline V gene, CDR1 is SGHRS and CDR2 is YFSETQ. The CDR3 is 16 amino acids. CDR3 loop: CASSSIGGLSTDTQYF. The DNA of the CDR3 is TGCGCCAGCAGCTCCATAGGGGGCCTGAGCACAGATACGCAGTATTTT.

This clone appeared a single time. The chain uses TRBV18 and TRBJ1-2; 8 bases align to TRBD1. The germline V gene encodes CDR1 KGHSH and CDR2 LQKENI. The CDR3 spans 14 residues. V lost 4 bases to trimming and J lost 6 bases; unmatched junction nucleotides: 7. CDR3 region: CASSRDQGADGYTF. CDR3 in DNA: TGTGCCAGCTCACGGGATCAGGGGGCTGATGGCTACACCTTC.

The chain uses TRBV11-1 and TRBJ2-7; TRBD1 aligns across 9 bases. Germline loops: CDR1 SGHAT, CDR2 FQDESV (reference sequence). The CDR3 extends over 16 amino acids. With V trimmed by 4 bases and J by 6 bases, 13 bases remained unmatched. The CDR3 nucleotides read TGTGCCAGCAGCTCTCCCGGGACAGGGCTGTGGGTCGAGCAGTACTTC. This sequence encodes CASSSPGTGLWVEQYF.

The chain carries TRBV4-3 and TRBJ1-6; D perhaps matches TRBD1 (6 bases). Germline V gene sequence: CDR1 LGHNA, CDR2 YSLEER. V was clipped by 4 bases and J by 3 bases, with 10 bases between them. CDR3 length: 15 residues. CDR3 DNA: TGCGCCAGCAGCCCCGACAGGCTCTATAATTCACCCCTCCACTTT. Protein: CASSPDRLYNSPLHF.

This clone was seen just once. The chain carries TRBV29-1 and TRBJ1-2, with D uncertain. The germline CDR1 and CDR2 sequences are SQVTM and ANQGSEA. Deletions cut 0 bases from V and 7 bases from J, with 6 bases between. This CDR3 has 11 residues. The CDR3 DNA reads as TGCAGCGTTGAAGAACGGGTTGGCTACACCTTC. Translation gives CSVEERVGYTF.

The chain couples TRBV19 to TRBJ1-1; 9 nucleotides line up with TRBD1. Germline trimming cut 6 bases from V and 5 bases from J; bases unmatched to any gene: 10. Germline V gives CDR1 LNHDA, CDR2 SQIVND (reference sequence). The CDR3 is 15 amino acids. Here the CDR3 reads CASRDTGGGRTEAFF. CDR3 nucleotide sequence: TGTGCCAGTAGGGACACAGGGGGCGGACGGACTGAAGCTTTCTTT.

The J gene is TRBJ1-1, the V gene TRBV28; D not certain. The CDR3 contains 10 residues. The V end was cut by 4 bases, the J end by 7 bases, with 4 bases between. From germline, CDR1 is MDHEN and CDR2 SYDVKM. The CDR3 here is CASSSIEAFF. The DNA of the CDR3 is TGTGCCAGCAGTTCTATTGAAGCTTTCTTT. The whole variable domain, remainder taken from reference TRBV28 and TRBJ1-1, is DVKVTQSSRYLVKRTGEKVFLECVQDMDHENMFWYRQDPGLGLRLIYFSYDVKMKEKGDIPEGYSVSREKKERFSLILESASTNQTSMYLCASSSIEAFFGQGTRLTVV.

This CDR3 reads CATSRKGVRALSYGYTF. CDR3 bases: TGTGCCACCAGCAGAAAAGGTGTAAGGGCACTCTCCTATGGCTACACCTTC. The chain carries TRBV15 and TRBJ1-2; D remains ambiguous. Germline V CDR1 and CDR2: LNHNV, YYDKDF (reference sequence). With 2 bases removed from V and 4 bases from J, the gap between germline ends came to 20 bases. The CDR3 is 17 amino acids.

In its sample, this clone was seen once. The chain employs TRBV10-3 and TRBJ1-1, with D hard to call. The CDR3 extends over 12 amino acids. Deletions cut 1 base from V and 2 bases from J, with 2 bases between. Looked up from germline, CDR1 is ENHRY and CDR2 is SYGVKD. Written as DNA, the CDR3 is TGTGCCATCAGTGAGTATAACACTGAAGCTTTCTTT. Encoded protein: CAISEYNTEAFF.

The genes are TRBV7-2 and TRBJ2-2; 9 bases are a match to TRBD2. The CDR3 covers 17 residues. Losses at the gene ends were 5 bases for V and 4 bases for J; bases not matched to a gene: 11. In germline, CDR1 is SGHTA, CDR2 FQGNSA. The CDR3 loop is CASSPNHSGGGTGELFF. The CDR3, as DNA: TGTGCCAGCAGCCCTAACCATAGCGGGGGTGGCACCGGGGAGCTGTTTTTT.